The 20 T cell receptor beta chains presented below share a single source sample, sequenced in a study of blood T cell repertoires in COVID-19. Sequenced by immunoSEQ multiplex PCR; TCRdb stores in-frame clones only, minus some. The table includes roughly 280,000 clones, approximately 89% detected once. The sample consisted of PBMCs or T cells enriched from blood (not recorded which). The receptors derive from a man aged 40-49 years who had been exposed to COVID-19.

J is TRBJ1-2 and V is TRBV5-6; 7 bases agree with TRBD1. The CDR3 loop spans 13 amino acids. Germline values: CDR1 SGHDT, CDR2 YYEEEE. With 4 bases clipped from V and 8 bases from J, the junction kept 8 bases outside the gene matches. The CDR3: CASSPNRGSGYTF. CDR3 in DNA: TGTGCCAGCAGCCCGAACAGGGGATCGGGCTACACCTTC. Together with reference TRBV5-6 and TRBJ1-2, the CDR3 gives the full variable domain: DAGVTQSPTHLIKTRGQQVTLRCSPKSGHDTVSWYQQALGQGPQFIFQYYEEEERQRGNFPDRFSGHQFPNYSSELNVNALLLGDSALYLCASSPNRGSGYTFGSGTRLTVV.

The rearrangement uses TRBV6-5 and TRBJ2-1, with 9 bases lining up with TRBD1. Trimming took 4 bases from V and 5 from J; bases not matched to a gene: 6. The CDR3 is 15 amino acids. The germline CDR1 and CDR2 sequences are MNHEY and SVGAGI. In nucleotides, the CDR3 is TGTGCCAGCAGTTCCTGGACAGGGGCGAACAATGAGCAGTTCTTC. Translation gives CASSSWTGANNEQFF.

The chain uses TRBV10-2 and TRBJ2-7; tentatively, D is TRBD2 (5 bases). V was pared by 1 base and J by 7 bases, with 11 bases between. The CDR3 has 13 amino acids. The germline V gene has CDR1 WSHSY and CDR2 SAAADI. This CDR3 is CASSEWTSGEQYF. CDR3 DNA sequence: TGCGCCAGCAGTGAGTGGACGTCGGGGGAGCAGTACTTC.

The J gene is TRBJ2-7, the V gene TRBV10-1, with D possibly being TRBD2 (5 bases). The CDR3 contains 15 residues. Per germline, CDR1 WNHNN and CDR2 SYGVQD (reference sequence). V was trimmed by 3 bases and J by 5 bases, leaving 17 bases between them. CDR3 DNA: TGCGCCAGCAGTGATCAGAGAGGGTGGGTTGACGAGCAGTACTTC. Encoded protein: CASSDQRGWVDEQYF.

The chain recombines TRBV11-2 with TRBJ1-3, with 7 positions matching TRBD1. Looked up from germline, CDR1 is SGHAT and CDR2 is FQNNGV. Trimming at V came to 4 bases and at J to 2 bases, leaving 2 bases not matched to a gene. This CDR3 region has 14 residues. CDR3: CASSYDRAGNTIYF. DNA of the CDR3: TGTGCCAGCAGCTATGACAGGGCTGGAAACACCATATATTTT.

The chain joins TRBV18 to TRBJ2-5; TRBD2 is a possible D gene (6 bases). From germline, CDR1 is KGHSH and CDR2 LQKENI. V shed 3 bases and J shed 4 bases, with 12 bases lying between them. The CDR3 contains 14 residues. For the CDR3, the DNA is TGTGCCAGCTCACCCCTAGCGTGGGGAGAGACCCAGTACTTC. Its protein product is CASSPLAWGETQYF.

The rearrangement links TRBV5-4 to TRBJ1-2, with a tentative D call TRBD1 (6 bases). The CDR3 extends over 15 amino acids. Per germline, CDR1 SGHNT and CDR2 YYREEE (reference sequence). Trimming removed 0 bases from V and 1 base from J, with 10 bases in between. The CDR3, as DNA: TGTGCCAGCAGCTTGGGACAGGAGTATAACTATGGCTACACCTTC. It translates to CASSLGQEYNYGYTF.

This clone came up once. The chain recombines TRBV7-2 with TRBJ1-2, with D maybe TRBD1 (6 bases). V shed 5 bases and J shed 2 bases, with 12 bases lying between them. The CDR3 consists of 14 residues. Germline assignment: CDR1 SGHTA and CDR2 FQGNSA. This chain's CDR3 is CASSARDTNYGYTF. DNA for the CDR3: TGTGCCAGCAGCGCCCGGGACACCAACTATGGCTACACCTTC.

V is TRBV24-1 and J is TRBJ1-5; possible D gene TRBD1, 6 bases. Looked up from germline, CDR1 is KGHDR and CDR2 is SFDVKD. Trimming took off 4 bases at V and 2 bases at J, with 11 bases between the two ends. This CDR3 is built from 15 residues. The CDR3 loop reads CATSDETGRNQPQHF. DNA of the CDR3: TGTGCCACCAGTGACGAGACAGGTCGCAATCAGCCCCAGCATTTT.

The CDR3 sequence: CASSKGTGGMNTEAFF. DNA of the CDR3: TGTGCCAGCAGCAAGGGGACAGGTGGGATGAACACTGAAGCTTTCTTT. The chain carries TRBV21-1 and TRBJ1-1; the table gives TRBD1 as D, unverified against the DNA. TRBV21-1 is annotated as a pseudogene. The CDR3 is 16 residues long.

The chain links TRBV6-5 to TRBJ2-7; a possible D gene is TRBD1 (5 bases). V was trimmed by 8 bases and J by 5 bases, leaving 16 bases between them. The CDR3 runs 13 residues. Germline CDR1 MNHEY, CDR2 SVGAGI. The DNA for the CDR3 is TGTGCCAGCGTCGCCAGGGATGCCGACGAGCAGTACTTC. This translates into CASVARDADEQYF.

The CDR3 loop is CASTSELTAGELFF. The CDR3 DNA is TGCGCCAGCACCTCGGAGCTTACGGCCGGGGAGCTGTTTTTT. This sequence joins TRBV5-1 and TRBJ2-2; D not resolved. CDR1 is SGHRS, CDR2 YFSETQ, per germline. The CDR3 consists of 14 residues. The germline V and J ends were trimmed by 6 bases and 6 bases, with 15 bases remaining between them. The variable domain in full, with the rest retrieved from reference TRBV5-1 and TRBJ2-2, is KAGVTQTPRYLIKTRGQQVTLSCSPISGHRSVSWYQQTPGQGLQFLFEYFSETQRNKGNFPGRFSGRQFSNSRSEMNVSTLELGDSALYLCASTSELTAGELFFGEGSRLTVL.

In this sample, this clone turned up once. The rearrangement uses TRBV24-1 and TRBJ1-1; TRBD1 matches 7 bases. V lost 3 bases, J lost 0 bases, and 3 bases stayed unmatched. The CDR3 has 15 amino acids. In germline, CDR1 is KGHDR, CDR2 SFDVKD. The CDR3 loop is CATSDNRGLNTEAFF. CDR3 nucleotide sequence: TGTGCCACCAGTGATAACAGGGGCTTGAACACTGAAGCTTTCTTT.

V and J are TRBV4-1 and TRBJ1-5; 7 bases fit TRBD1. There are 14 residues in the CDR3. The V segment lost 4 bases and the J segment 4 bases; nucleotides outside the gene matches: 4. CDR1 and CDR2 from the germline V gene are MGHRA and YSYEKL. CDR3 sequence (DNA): TGCGCCAGCAGCCCGACAGGGCAGAATCAGCCCCAGCATTTT. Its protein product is CASSPTGQNQPQHF.

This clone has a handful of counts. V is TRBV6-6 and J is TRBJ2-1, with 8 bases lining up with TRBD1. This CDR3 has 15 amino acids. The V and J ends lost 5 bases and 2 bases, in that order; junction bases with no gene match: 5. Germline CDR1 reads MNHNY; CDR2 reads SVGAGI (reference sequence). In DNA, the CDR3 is TGTGCCAGCAGTCATGGACAGGGTCCCTACAATGAGCAGTTCTTC. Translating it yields CASSHGQGPYNEQFF.

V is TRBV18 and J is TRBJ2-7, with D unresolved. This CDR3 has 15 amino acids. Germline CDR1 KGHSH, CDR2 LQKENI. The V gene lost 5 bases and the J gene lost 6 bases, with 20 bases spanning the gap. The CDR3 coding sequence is TGTGCCAGCTCATCGGAGATCCCCCGCCTGAGCGAGCAGTACTTC. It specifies CASSSEIPRLSEQYF.

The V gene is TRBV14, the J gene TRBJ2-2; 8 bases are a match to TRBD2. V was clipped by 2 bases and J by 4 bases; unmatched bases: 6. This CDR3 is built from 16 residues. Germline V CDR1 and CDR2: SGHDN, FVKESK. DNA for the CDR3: TGTGCCAGCAGCCAACCGGGAGGGCTTTTCACCGGGGAGCTGTTTTTT. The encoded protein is CASSQPGGLFTGELFF.

The CDR3 DNA sequence: TGTGCCACCAGGGCTGACAGGGGAACTGGAAACACCATATATTTT. Residues: CATRADRGTGNTIYF. The rearrangement uses TRBV15 and TRBJ1-3; 8 positions match TRBD1. The CDR3 has 15 residues. Germline V lookup: CDR1 LNHNV, CDR2 YYDKDF (reference sequence). V dropped 6 bases and J dropped 2; count of bases not matched to a gene: 6.

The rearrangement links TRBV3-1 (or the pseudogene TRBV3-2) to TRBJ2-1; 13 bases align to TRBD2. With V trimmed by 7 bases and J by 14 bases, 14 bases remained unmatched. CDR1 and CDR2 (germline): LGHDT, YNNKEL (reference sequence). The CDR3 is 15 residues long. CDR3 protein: CASTQGLAGYQGEFF. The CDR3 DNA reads TGTGCCAGCACCCAGGGACTAGCGGGATATCAGGGGGAGTTCTTC.

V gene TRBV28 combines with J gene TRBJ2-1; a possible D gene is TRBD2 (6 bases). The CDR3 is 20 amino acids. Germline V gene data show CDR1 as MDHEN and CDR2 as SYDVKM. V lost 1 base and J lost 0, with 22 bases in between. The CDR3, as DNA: TGTGCCAGCAGTTTATTTGATATCACGACTAGTACAAGCTCCTACAATGAGCAGTTCTTC. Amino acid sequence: CASSLFDITTSTSSYNEQFF.